One and the same sample provided the 7 T cell receptor beta chains below, sequenced in a study of radiotherapy plus CTLA-4 blockade in lung cancer. Assay: immunoSEQ multiplex PCR; the TCRdb copy retains only in-frame clones and omits some. The sample holds 90,000 or so clones, about 90% seen once. The sample in question was peripheral blood, obtained from a patient treated with radiotherapy plus ipilimumab. Receptors were obtained from a human donor with non-small cell lung cancer who had a partial response to radiotherapy plus ipilimumab.

V gene TRBV27 combines with J gene TRBJ2-1, with 7 nucleotides matching TRBD1. J lost 3 bases, V lost 6 bases, and 14 bases had no gene match. Germline CDR1 reads MNHEY; CDR2 reads SMNVEV (reference sequence). CDR3 size: 17 residues. The chain's CDR3 is CASSFVRGQSIYNEQFF. The CDR3 DNA reads as TGTGCCAGCAGCTTTGTCAGGGGACAGAGCATCTACAATGAGCAGTTCTTC.

The chain has TRBV7-9 and TRBJ2-1; possibly TRBD1 for D (6 bases). The germline V and J ends were trimmed by 5 bases and 9 bases, with 20 bases remaining between them. Germline CDR1 reads SEHNR; CDR2 reads FQNEAQ (reference sequence). The CDR3 totals 15 residues. For the CDR3, the DNA is TGTGCCAGCAGCCCAGGGGACCGAGTTGGGCGTGAGCAGTTCTTC. Encoded protein: CASSPGDRVGREQFF.

The chain recombines TRBV28 with TRBJ2-7; 11 positions agree with TRBD1. V lost 6 bases to trimming and J lost 0 bases; unmatched junction nucleotides: 7. CDR1 is MDHEN and CDR2 is SYDVKM in the germline V gene. The CDR3 runs to 16 residues. The CDR3 nucleotides read TGTGCCAGCAGCGCGGCTGGGACAGGGGGCTCCTACGAGCAGTACTTC. Protein: CASSAAGTGGSYEQYF.

The rearrangement joins TRBV4-1 to TRBJ2-5; weak D call: TRBD1 (5 bases). The CDR3 length is 14 residues. The germline V and J ends were trimmed by 4 bases and 0 bases, with 9 bases remaining between them. In germline, CDR1 is MGHRA, CDR2 YSYEKL. The CDR3 sequence is CASSRGPYQETQYF. The DNA for the CDR3 is TGCGCCAGCAGCCGGGGCCCTTACCAAGAGACCCAGTACTTC.

The V gene is TRBV5-4, the J gene TRBJ2-7, with 10 bases fitting TRBD2. Per germline, CDR1 SGHNT and CDR2 YYREEE (reference sequence). This CDR3 has 15 residues. With V trimmed by 2 bases and J by 3 bases, 5 bases remained unmatched. CDR3 protein: CASSFPRLAGYEQYF. Here the CDR3 DNA reads TGTGCCAGCAGCTTTCCGAGACTAGCGGGCTACGAGCAGTACTTC.

V is TRBV19 and J is TRBJ2-1, with 9 bases aligning to TRBD1. In germline, CDR1 is LNHDA, CDR2 SQIVND (reference sequence). The CDR3 extends over 19 amino acids. With V trimmed by 3 bases and J by 4 bases, 16 bases remained unmatched. This chain's CDR3 is CASSMNRGLGGGPYNEQFF. CDR3 sequence (DNA): TGTGCCAGTAGTATGAACAGGGGGCTCGGAGGAGGGCCTTACAATGAGCAGTTCTTC. The full variable domain, with the rest looked up from reference TRBV19 and TRBJ2-1, is DGGITQSPKYLFRKEGQNVTLSCEQNLNHDAMYWYRQDPGQGLRLIYYSQIVNDFQKGDIAEGYSVSREKKESFPLTVTSAQKNPTAFYLCASSMNRGLGGGPYNEQFFGPGTRLTVL.

The rearrangement links TRBV6-5 to TRBJ2-7, with 7 bases identical to TRBD1. CDR3 length: 12 residues. The germline V gene encodes CDR1 MNHEY and CDR2 SVGAGI. After removal of 5 bases from V and 8 bases from J, the junction contained 6 bases not matched to a gene. The CDR3 region has the DNA TGTGCCAGCAGTGAGACACAGGGGAAGCAGTACGTC. Its protein product is CASSETQGKQYV.